Below are 19 T cell receptor beta chains sequenced from a single sample in a study of T-cell memory formation after mild COVID-19. TCRdb redid the calling of the 5' RACE reads with MiXCR, one entry per CDR3 protein. The repertoire holds about 55,000 distinct CDR3 sequences, with about 27% as singletons. Sequencing used PBMCs or a T cell subset sorted from them (not recorded which). The receptors stem from a man between 18 and 29 years old who had mild COVID-19 (a few samples of this study predate the infection). Cell type and time point are not known.

This clonotype has just a few counts. The CDR3 sequence: CASRAESTDTQYF. In nucleotides, the CDR3 is TGCGCCAGCAGAGCGGAAAGCACAGATACGCAGTATTTT. The chain couples TRBV5-1 to TRBJ2-3, with a tentative D call TRBD2 (5 bases). The CDR3 consists of 13 residues. Deletions cut 5 bases from V and 0 bases from J, with 7 bases between. Germline V CDR1 and CDR2: SGHRS, YFSETQ.

The rearrangement uses TRBV19 and TRBJ2-2, with D possibly called TRBD1 or TRBD2 (7 bases each). CDR1 is LNHDA, CDR2 SQIVND, per germline (reference sequence). The CDR3 is made up of 14 amino acids. Deletions cut 7 bases from V and 5 bases from J, with 14 bases between. This chain's CDR3 is CASNTGEGTGELFF. The CDR3, as DNA: TGTGCCAGTAACACAGGGGAGGGGACCGGGGAGCTGTTTTTT.

The V and J genes are TRBV4-1 and TRBJ2-1, with D maybe TRBD1 (5 bases). CDR3 size: 17 residues. The ends were cut back, 1 base at V and 3 bases at J, with 16 bases in the middle. CDR1 and CDR2 from the germline V gene are MGHRA and YSYEKL. CDR3 coding DNA: TGCGCCAGCAGCCAAGTAACTCTCACAGGTTTCTACAATGAGCAGTTCTTC. This encodes CASSQVTLTGFYNEQFF.

The rearrangement joins TRBV11-2 to TRBJ2-3; D is unresolved. Germline V CDR1 and CDR2: SGHAT, FQNNGV. With 3 bases removed from V and 2 bases from J, the gap between germline ends came to 18 bases. The CDR3 runs to 17 residues. The CDR3 DNA follows: TGTGCCAGCAGCTTTCATTGGGAAAGACAAGACACAGATACGCAGTATTTT. It specifies CASSFHWERQDTDTQYF.

This clonotype was detected only a few times. The gene calls are TRBV6-2 or TRBV6-3 and TRBJ2-2; 13 bases fit TRBD2. The V gene end was trimmed by 6 bases and the J gene end by 7 bases; junction bases not matched to a gene: 5. Germline V CDR1 and CDR2: MNHEY, SVGEGT. The CDR3 is 15 amino acids. In DNA form, the CDR3 reads TGTGCCAGCAGGGGACTAGCGGGGACTGGCGGGGAGCTGTTTTTT. Translation: CASRGLAGTGGELFF.

This clonotype was detected once. The rearrangement links TRBV10-2 to TRBJ2-7, with a possible D match to TRBD1 (6 bases). Germline V gives CDR1 WSHSY, CDR2 SAAADI. This CDR3 has 13 residues. The ends were cut back, 3 bases at V and 1 base at J, with 7 bases in the middle. The CDR3 region has the DNA TGCGCCAGCAGTGATGGACAGTCCTACGAGCAGTACTTC. This translates into CASSDGQSYEQYF.

In this sample, this clonotype turned up a few times. DNA for the CDR3: TGTGCCAGCAGCTTAGAACTAGCGGGCTACAATGAGCAGTTCTTC. Translating it yields CASSLELAGYNEQFF. The chain combines TRBV7-6 with TRBJ2-1; 9 nucleotides align to TRBD2. V dropped 1 base and J dropped 3; count of bases not matched to a gene: 1. The CDR3 has 15 residues. The germline CDR1 and CDR2 sequences are SGHVS and FNYEAQ.

This clonotype appeared a few times. The chain uses TRBV12-3 or TRBV12-4 and TRBJ1-5, with 10 bases identical to TRBD1. The CDR3 loop spans 14 amino acids. V lost 5 bases and J lost 6; bases outside the gene matches: 4. The CDR3: CASSLWDRGQPQHF. The CDR3 region has the DNA TGTGCCAGCAGTCTCTGGGACAGGGGTCAGCCCCAGCATTTT.

This clonotype was counted between two and nine times. V gene TRBV11-2 combines with J gene TRBJ2-7; possibly TRBD1 for D (6 bases). This CDR3 has 16 residues. V dropped 4 bases and J dropped 0 bases, with 16 bases sitting between them. Looked up from germline, CDR1 is SGHAT and CDR2 is FQNNGV. The CDR3 DNA follows: TGTGCCAGCAGCTCAGGATGGGACACCTTCTCCTACGAGCAGTACTTC. This codes for CASSSGWDTFSYEQYF.

The J gene is TRBJ1-2, the V gene TRBV4-1; D call uncertain. Germline CDR1 and CDR2: MGHRA and YSYEKL. V lost 0 bases to trimming and J lost 7 bases, with 15 bases between them. There are 15 residues in the CDR3. The CDR3 DNA is TGCGCCAGCAGCCAAGATTCGTCCGAGTGGGTTGGCTACACCTTC. Its translation: CASSQDSSEWVGYTF.

This clonotype was seen only a few times. This chain links TRBV24-1 with TRBJ2-3; D tentatively fits TRBD1 or TRBD2 (6 bases each). The CDR3 length is 12 residues. Looked up from germline, CDR1 is KGHDR and CDR2 is SFDVKD. V was pared by 9 bases and J by 2 bases, with 8 bases between. The CDR3 DNA reads TGTGCCACCGGGGGGCTCACAGATACGCAGTATTTT. Its translation: CATGGLTDTQYF.

This clonotype showed up just a few times. The chain uses TRBV7-8 and TRBJ2-3, with D perhaps matching TRBD1 (6 bases). Germline values: CDR1 SGHVS, CDR2 FQNEAQ. V was clipped by 5 bases and J by 0 bases, with 15 bases between them. The CDR3 covers 16 residues. CDR3 nucleotide sequence: TGTGCCAGCAGCCCCACCACAGGGATAAGCACAGATACGCAGTATTTT. Its protein product is CASSPTTGISTDTQYF.

This clonotype was recorded a few times. The J gene is TRBJ2-7, the V gene TRBV19; the D gene is possibly TRBD2 (6 bases). Germline V gene lookup returns CDR1 LNHDA and CDR2 SQIVND (reference sequence). This CDR3 comprises 14 residues. Trimming took 8 bases from V and 0 from J, leaving 14 bases between them. In DNA form, the CDR3 reads TGTGCCAGTGGGTCGGACGGGAGCTCCTACGAGCAGTACTTC. Its protein product is CASGSDGSSYEQYF.

The V call is TRBV4-1, the J call TRBJ2-2; D is unclear. CDR1 and CDR2 from the germline V gene are MGHRA and YSYEKL. The CDR3 is 12 amino acids. V lost 3 bases and J lost 7, with 6 bases in between. The CDR3 coding sequence is TGCGCCAGCAGCCATGGTGTCGGGGAGCTGTTTTTT. Translated, it gives CASSHGVGELFF.

In its sample, this clonotype was seen a few times. The chain links TRBV4-2 to TRBJ1-1, with D uncertain. The CDR3 is made up of 13 amino acids. V lost 1 base and J lost 2, with 5 bases in between. The germline V gene has CDR1 LGHNA and CDR2 YNFKEQ. CDR3 sequence reads: CASSQGRNTEAFF. CDR3 in DNA: TGTGCCAGCAGCCAAGGAAGAAACACTGAAGCTTTCTTT.

This clonotype showed up just a few times. The chain combines TRBV7-9 with TRBJ2-5, with a tentative D call TRBD2 (6 bases). From germline, CDR1 is SEHNR and CDR2 FQNEAQ (reference sequence). The germline V and J ends were trimmed by 8 bases and 4 bases, with 14 bases remaining between them. The CDR3 extends over 13 amino acids. CDR3 amino acids: CASDLGGVETQYF. In DNA form, the CDR3 reads TGTGCCAGCGACCTCGGCGGGGTAGAGACCCAGTACTTC.

This clonotype was detected a few times. This chain uses TRBV7-9 with TRBJ1-1, with D possibly TRBD1 on 5 matching bases. Germline-derived CDR1 and CDR2 are SEHNR and FQNEAQ (reference sequence). The CDR3 runs to 14 residues. Trimming shortened V by 5 bases and J by 3 bases, and 13 bases separated the two germline ends. The CDR3 here is CASSPIPGDTEAFF. Here the CDR3 DNA reads TGTGCCAGCAGCCCCATCCCGGGGGACACTGAAGCTTTCTTT.

The rearrangement joins TRBV6-5 to TRBJ2-3; TRBD1 aligns across 7 bases. The length of the CDR3 is 17 residues. The germline V gene encodes CDR1 MNHEY and CDR2 SVGAGI. V shed 0 bases, J shed 2 bases, and the junction held 8 bases outside the gene matches. CDR3 sequence: CASSYSSGTVHTDTQYF. The CDR3 DNA sequence: TGTGCCAGCAGTTACTCTTCCGGGACAGTCCACACAGATACGCAGTATTTT.

This rearrangement joins TRBV5-1 to TRBJ2-7, with 10 bases fitting TRBD1. Trimming cost V 0 bases and J 12 bases; bases outside gene matches: 9. CDR1 SGHRS and CDR2 YFSETQ come from the germline V gene. The CDR3 contains 14 residues. This chain's CDR3 is CASSLGFGTGDLYF. CDR3 DNA: TGCGCCAGCAGCTTGGGCTTCGGGACAGGGGATTTGTACTTC.